This T cell receptor (beta chain) was profiled in a study of blood T cell repertoires in COVID-19. In the study's own analysis: Scientists estimated how many nucleated cells there were by amplifying reference gene primers. Sequencing used immunoSEQ multiplex PCR; TCRdb keeps in-frame clones, though not all of them. V and J calls and clone size are given by that table; D and trimming were obtained from the DNA. The sample yields roughly 200,000 clones, about nine tenths seen once. This study enrolled people aged about 18 to 100 from 20 to 25 US geographic areas. Clinical histories supplied by participants themselves formed the basis of cohort assignment. J was trimmed by 4 bases and V by 4 bases; bases with no gene match: 5. The CDR3 is 14 residues long. The V gene's germline CDR1 is SGHNT and CDR2 YYREEE (reference sequence).

This sequence was found in a man aged 25 to 45 in a cohort exposed to, infected with or recovered from COVID-19 (not recorded which). Sequencing used PBMCs or T cells enriched from blood (not recorded which). The chain couples TRBV5-4 to TRBJ2-7, with TRBD2 identical over 10 bases. The CDR3 protein is CASSGSGRPYEQYF. CDR3 in DNA: TGTGCCAGCAGCGGTAGCGGGAGGCCTTACGAGCAGTACTTC.